The clone carrying this TCR beta chain was counted at least ten times. The antigen is unknown. This specimen comes from a study of T cells after yellow fever vaccination. General observations from the study: Some clonotypes were seen in both the CD4 and the CD8 compartments. These made up a small share and likely arose from convergent recombination.

As TCR cDNA was made by 5'RACE template switching, a universal primer site and UMIs were added. TCRdb ran MiXCR on the 5' RACE reads and lists one entry per CDR3 protein. The sample lists 250,000 to 350,000 distinct CDR3 sequences; 4% to 5.5% were seen once. The germline gives CDR1 MGHRA, CDR2 YSYEKL. CDR3 length: 14 amino acids. V shed 1 base and J shed 0 bases, with 6 bases lying between them. The receptor was isolated from a man aged 18 to 30 who received the YFV17D yellow fever vaccine. The gene calls are TRBV4-1 and TRBJ1-1; the D is unclear. The specimen comprised PBMCs, sampled 15 days after the yellow fever booster vaccination. This CDR3 is CASSQVRMNTEAFF. The CDR3 nucleotides are TGCGCCAGCAGCCAAGTCCGTATGAACACTGAAGCTTTCTTT.